Here is one TCR beta chain with its context. Antigen: not known. This CDR3 has 15 amino acids. Germline V gives CDR1 LNHNV, CDR2 YYDKDF (reference sequence). V lost 0 bases and J 2 bases, leaving 11 bases between the germline ends. Using its own MiXCR run on the 5' RACE reads, TCRdb lists one record per CDR3 protein. The table has around 490,000 distinct CDR3 sequences, roughly 15% seen once. The record originates from a study of identical twins. Study-level points and caveats: Part of the zero-insertion signal could reflect confounding by invariant MAIT and iNKT cells. Where out-of-frame alpha sequences were twin-shared, they showed excess low generation probability.

This sample was also put to use in a study of yellow fever vaccine responses in identical twins.

The specimen was CD4+ T cells sorted from blood. The receptor was derived from a woman in her late teens or twenties in good health. The chain has TRBV15 and TRBJ2-7; TRBD1 is a possible D gene (5 bases). The CDR3 nucleotides read TGTGCCACCAGCAGAGATCTACAGGCGGCCTACGAGCAGTACTTC. It encodes CATSRDLQAAYEQYF.